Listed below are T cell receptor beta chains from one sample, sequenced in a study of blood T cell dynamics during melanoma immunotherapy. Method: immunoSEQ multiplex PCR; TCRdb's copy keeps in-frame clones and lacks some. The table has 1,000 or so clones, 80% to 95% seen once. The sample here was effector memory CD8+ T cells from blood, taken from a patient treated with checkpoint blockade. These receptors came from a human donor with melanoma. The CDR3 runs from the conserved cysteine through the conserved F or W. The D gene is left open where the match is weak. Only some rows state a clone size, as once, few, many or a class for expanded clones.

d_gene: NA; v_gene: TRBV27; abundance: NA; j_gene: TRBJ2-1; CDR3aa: CASSPAGRVNEQFF; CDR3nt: TGTGCCAGCAGTCCCGCCGGCAGGGTAAATGAGCAGTTCTTC
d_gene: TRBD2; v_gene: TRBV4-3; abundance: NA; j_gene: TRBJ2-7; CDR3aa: CASSQDFQGLSYEQYF; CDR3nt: TGCGCCAGCAGCCAAGATTTCCAGGGACTATCCTACGAGCAGTACTTC
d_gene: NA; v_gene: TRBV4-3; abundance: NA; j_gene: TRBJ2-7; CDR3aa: CASSTMLFDEQYF; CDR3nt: TGCGCCAGCAGTACTATGCTTTTTGACGAGCAGTACTTC
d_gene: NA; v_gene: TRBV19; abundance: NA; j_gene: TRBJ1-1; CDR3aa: CASSIGVQLETEAFF; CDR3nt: TGTGCCAGTAGTATAGGCGTACAATTGGAGACTGAAGCTTTCTTT
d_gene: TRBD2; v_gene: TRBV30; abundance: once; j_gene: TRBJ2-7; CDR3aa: CAWSAGTSGTYEQYF; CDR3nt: TGTGCCTGGAGTGCCGGGACTAGCGGAACCTACGAGCAGTACTTC
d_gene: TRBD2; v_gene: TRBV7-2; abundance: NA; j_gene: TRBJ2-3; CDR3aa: CASSLTLGLAESTDTQYF; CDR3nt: TGTGCCAGCAGCTTAACCCTGGGACTAGCGGAGAGCACAGATACGCAGTATTTT
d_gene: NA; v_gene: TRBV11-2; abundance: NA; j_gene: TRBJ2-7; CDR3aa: CASSLDHRNSYEQYF; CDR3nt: TGTGCCAGCAGCTTAGATCACAGGAACTCCTACGAGCAGTACTTC
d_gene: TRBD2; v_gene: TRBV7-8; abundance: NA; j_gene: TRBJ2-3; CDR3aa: CASSLSRLAGDTDTQYF; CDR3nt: TGTGCCAGCAGCTTATCCAGACTAGCGGGGGACACAGATACGCAGTATTTT
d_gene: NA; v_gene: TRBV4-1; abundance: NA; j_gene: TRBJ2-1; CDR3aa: CASSQEDGSYNEQFF; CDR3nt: TGCGCCAGCAGCCAAGAAGACGGGTCCTACAATGAGCAGTTCTTC
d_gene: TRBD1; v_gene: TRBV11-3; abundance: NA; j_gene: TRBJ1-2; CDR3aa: CASSLNGAGQGNYGYTF; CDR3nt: TGTGCCAGCAGCTTAAATGGGGCGGGACAGGGGAACTATGGCTACACCTTC
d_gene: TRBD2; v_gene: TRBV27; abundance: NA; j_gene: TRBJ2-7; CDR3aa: CASSWTSGTYEQYF; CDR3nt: TGTGCCAGCAGCTGGACTAGCGGGACCTACGAGCAGTACTTC
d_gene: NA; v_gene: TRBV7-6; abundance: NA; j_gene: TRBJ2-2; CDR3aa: CASSFHSGELFF; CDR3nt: TGTGCCAGCAGCTTTCACAGCGGGGAGCTGTTTTTT
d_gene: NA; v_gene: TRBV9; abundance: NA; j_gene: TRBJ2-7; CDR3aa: CASSVGDFTYEQYF; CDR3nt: TGTGCCAGCAGCGTAGGGGACTTTACCTACGAGCAGTACTTC
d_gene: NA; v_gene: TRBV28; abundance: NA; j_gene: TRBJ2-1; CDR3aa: CASSGLEDTEIF; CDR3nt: TGTGCCAGCAGTGGGCTAGAGGACACCGAAATCTTC
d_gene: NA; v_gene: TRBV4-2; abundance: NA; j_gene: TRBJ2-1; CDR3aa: CASSQEPRYSPDQFF; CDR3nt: TGTGCCAGCAGCCAAGAGCCCCGTTACAGCCCTGATCAGTTCTTC